This T cell receptor (beta chain) was retrieved from a study of response to subunit inactivated influenza vaccine. A single record per CDR3 protein comes from TCRdb applying MiXCR to the RT-PCR reads. The data show 500,000 or so distinct CDR3 sequences, with roughly 9.8% seen just once and about 12% held by the top ten. V dropped 5 bases and J dropped 5 bases, with 21 bases sitting between them. This CDR3 comprises 16 residues. The table lists this clonotype with many counts. Here the sequenced sample was PBMCs from blood, taken about 40 days after vaccination. The receptor comes from a man aged 45-65 years who received an inactivated influenza vaccine. The rearrangement links TRBV12-3 or TRBV12-4 to TRBJ1-1; D unresolved. This CDR3 is CASSARRWAGDTEAFF. Here the CDR3 DNA reads TGTGCCAGCAGTGCCCGTAGGTGGGCAGGAGATACTGAAGCTTTCTTT.